These 26 T cell receptor beta chains share one sample of origin, sequenced in a study of blood T cells in healthy people across ages. Together with a sample-barcoded 5' primer, a J-beta primer mix was included in a second PCR lasting roughly 6 to 12 cycles. TCRdb re-derived calls from the 5' RACE reads in MiXCR, one entry per CDR3 protein. This sample has hundreds of thousands of distinct CDR3 sequences, with around 45% found just once. Sequencing input: blood. The receptors shown here come from a man between 60 and 70 years old in good health.

In its sample, this clonotype was seen a few times. The gene calls are TRBV7-9 and TRBJ1-1; the D is unclear. The CDR3 length is 12 residues. V lost 5 bases and J lost 5, with 9 bases in between. Germline V CDR1 and CDR2: SEHNR, FQNEAQ (reference sequence). In DNA form, the CDR3 reads TGTGCCAGCAGCCAACAATGGACTGAAGCTTTCTTT. As protein: CASSQQWTEAFF.

The genes are TRBV18 and TRBJ2-5; D possibly matches TRBD1 or TRBD2 (5 bases each). Trimming took 5 bases from V and 11 from J, leaving 24 bases between them. CDR1 and CDR2 from the germline V gene are KGHSH and LQKENI. CDR3 length equals 15 residues. The CDR3 is CASSGSRGSYNEQYF. The CDR3 DNA reads as TGTGCCAGCTCAGGCTCCCGGGGCTCCTACAATGAGCAGTACTTC.

The CDR3: CASSPRGHSSGANVLTF. The CDR3 region has the DNA TGTGCCAGCAGCCCCAGGGGTCATAGCTCTGGGGCCAACGTCCTGACTTTC. The rearrangement joins TRBV9 to TRBJ2-6, with D perhaps TRBD1 (6 bases). The CDR3 is 17 amino acids. Germline-derived CDR1 and CDR2 are SGDLS and YYNGEE. Trimming took off 4 bases at V and 0 bases at J, with 14 bases between the two ends. Full variable domain (rest looked up from reference TRBV9 and TRBJ2-6): DSGVTQTPKHLITATGQRVTLRCSPRSGDLSVYWYQQSLDQGLQFLIQYYNGEERAKGNILERFSAQQFPDLHSELNLSSLELGDSALYFCASSPRGHSSGANVLTFGAGSRLTVL.

This clonotype was picked up one time. The genes are TRBV5-1 and TRBJ1-2; D gene uncertain. Germline V gives CDR1 SGHRS, CDR2 YFSETQ. The CDR3 runs to 15 residues. Trimming pared 1 base from V and 4 bases from J, leaving 14 bases between. CDR3 DNA: TGCGCCAGCAGCTTGTCCACTACCGGAGGCTATGGCTACACCTTC. This codes for CASSLSTTGGYGYTF. Together with reference TRBV5-1 and TRBJ1-2, the CDR3 gives the full variable domain: KAGVTQTPRYLIKTRGQQVTLSCSPISGHRSVSWYQQTPGQGLQFLFEYFSETQRNKGNFPGRFSGRQFSNSRSEMNVSTLELGDSALYLCASSLSTTGGYGYTFGSGTRLTVV.

A few counts support this clonotype. V usage is TRBV12-3 or TRBV12-4 and J usage is TRBJ1-4; tentatively, D is TRBD1 (5 bases). V shed 2 bases and J shed 0 bases, with 7 bases lying between them. The CDR3 totals 15 residues. The CDR3, as DNA: TGTGCCAGCAGTTTACAGGGTGCAACTAATGAAAAACTGTTTTTT. Encoded protein: CASSLQGATNEKLFF.

CDR3 DNA sequence: TGTGCCAGCTCACCACCGACGGTCACCTACGAGCAGTACTTC. This gives the protein CASSPPTVTYEQYF. The rearrangement links TRBV18 to TRBJ2-7, with D unresolved. The CDR3 sequence is 14 residues long. Germline values: CDR1 KGHSH, CDR2 LQKENI. V was clipped by 0 bases and J by 2 bases, with 8 bases between them.

This clonotype was recorded a few times. The chain combines TRBV4-2 with TRBJ2-1; unclear D gene. Trimming took off 1 base at V and 7 bases at J, with 17 bases between the two ends. The CDR3 consists of 16 residues. Germline lookup yields CDR1 LGHNA and CDR2 YNFKEQ. Here the CDR3 reads CASSQAGPLKSNEQFF. DNA of the CDR3: TGTGCCAGCAGCCAAGCGGGCCCCCTTAAGAGTAATGAGCAGTTCTTC.

The chain links TRBV9 to TRBJ2-4; 10 nucleotides align to TRBD1. V gave up 4 bases and J gave up 7 bases; unmatched junction bases: 5. Germline CDR1 reads SGDLS; CDR2 reads YYNGEE. CDR3 length equals 14 residues. CDR3 residues: CASSTRDRGNIQYF. The CDR3 DNA reads TGTGCCAGCAGCACCCGGGACAGGGGTAACATTCAGTACTTC.

Only a few counts were recorded for this clonotype. V usage is TRBV7-9 and J usage is TRBJ2-3; D is possibly TRBD1 or TRBD2 (5 bases each). The CDR3 runs 15 residues. Trimming shortened V by 7 bases and J by 3 bases, and 17 bases separated the two germline ends. Germline V lookup: CDR1 SEHNR, CDR2 FQNEAQ (reference sequence). CDR3 DNA: TGTGCCAGCACCGTTAAGGGACCATTTACAGATACGCAGTATTTT. It encodes CASTVKGPFTDTQYF.

V is TRBV7-9 and J is TRBJ2-5; D is undetermined. CDR1 SEHNR and CDR2 FQNEAQ come from the germline V gene (reference sequence). Trimming shortened V by 4 bases and J by 4 bases, and 16 bases separated the two germline ends. This CDR3 spans 15 amino acids. The DNA for the CDR3 is TGTGCCAGCAGCTACCTTAATTTTAATTTAGAGACCCAGTACTTC. This codes for CASSYLNFNLETQYF.

There are many counts of this clonotype. The rearrangement joins TRBV10-3 to TRBJ2-7; D is possibly TRBD1 (6 bases). Trimming pared 5 bases from V and 3 bases from J, leaving 8 bases between. Germline V CDR1 and CDR2: ENHRY, SYGVKD. The CDR3 totals 12 residues. The CDR3 nucleotides are TGTGCCATCAGTTCGACAGGCTACGAGCAGTACTTC. Protein product: CAISSTGYEQYF.

This sequence joins TRBV10-3 and TRBJ2-1, with TRBD1 identical over 8 bases. The V gene's germline CDR1 is ENHRY and CDR2 SYGVKD. The V segment lost 4 bases and the J segment 4 bases; nucleotides outside the gene matches: 6. CDR3 length: 15 amino acids. CDR3 sequence (DNA): TGTGCCATCAGTGCGGCACAGGGGGATTACAATGAGCAGTTCTTC. It specifies CAISAAQGDYNEQFF.

The chain combines TRBV4-1 with TRBJ1-6; D unresolved. Germline CDR1 is MGHRA and CDR2 is YSYEKL. V was trimmed by 1 base and J by 0 bases, leaving 10 bases between them. This CDR3 comprises 17 residues. CDR3 in DNA: TGCGCCAGCAGCCAAGTTGTCTTAAGCTCCTATAATTCACCCCTCCACTTT. The encoded protein is CASSQVVLSSYNSPLHF.

In its sample, this clonotype was seen a few times. This chain connects TRBV10-2 to TRBJ2-4; the D is unclear. The CDR3 runs 14 residues. Trimming cost V 0 bases and J 2 bases, with 5 bases left between them. CDR1 is WSHSY and CDR2 is SAAADI in the germline V gene. The CDR3 DNA reads as TGCGCCAGCAGTGAGTCCGTACCCAAAAACATTCAGTACTTC. Amino acids: CASSESVPKNIQYF.

This clonotype was picked up a small number of times. The rearrangement uses TRBV12-3 or TRBV12-4 and TRBJ2-4; TRBD2 might be the D (5 bases). This CDR3 region has 11 residues. The V gene lost 5 bases and the J gene lost 13 bases, with 12 bases spanning the gap. This CDR3 is CASSNGREQYF. The CDR3 DNA follows: TGTGCCAGCAGTAATGGAAGGGAGCAGTACTTC.

The chain joins TRBV20-1 to TRBJ2-2, with 12 bases fitting TRBD2. The V segment lost 5 bases and the J segment 6 bases; nucleotides outside the gene matches: 4. Germline CDR1 and CDR2: DFQATT and SNEGSKA (reference sequence). This CDR3 has 14 amino acids. CDR3: CSAPSGGAAGELFF. DNA for the CDR3: TGCAGTGCTCCTAGCGGGGGGGCCGCCGGGGAGCTGTTTTTT.

The rearrangement joins TRBV9 to TRBJ2-2, with D hard to call. Trimming removed 2 bases at V and 5 bases at J, with 19 bases between. The CDR3 spans 17 residues. Germline CDR1 and CDR2: SGDLS and YYNGEE. The CDR3 DNA sequence: TGTGCCAGCAGCGTCCTACCCTCGACGCAGGATACCGGGGAGCTGTTTTTT. This translates into CASSVLPSTQDTGELFF.

This clonotype occurred a few times. The rearrangement links TRBV9 to TRBJ2-5, with 8 bases aligning to TRBD1. CDR1 is SGDLS, CDR2 YYNGEE, per germline. V trimming: 0 bases; J trimming: 5 bases; junction bases outside the gene matches: 9. The CDR3 totals 16 residues. CDR3 region: CASSVGQGARRETQYF. CDR3 sequence (DNA): TGTGCCAGCAGCGTAGGGCAGGGGGCCAGAAGGGAGACCCAGTACTTC.

This clonotype was recorded once. The CDR3 sequence: CATSDYDRAEQYF. DNA for the CDR3: TGTGCCACCAGTGATTATGACAGGGCCGAGCAGTACTTC. The chain couples TRBV24-1 to TRBJ2-5; TRBD1 aligns across 7 bases. The J call may be mistaken, given a closer DNA end match to TRBJ2-7. This CDR3 spans 13 amino acids. Germline CDR1 is KGHDR and CDR2 is SFDVKD.

At least ten counts were recorded for this clonotype. The chain links TRBV5-1 to TRBJ2-1; maybe TRBD2 (5 bases). Looked up from germline, CDR1 is SGHRS and CDR2 is YFSETQ. This CDR3 has 15 residues. With 4 bases removed from V and 3 bases from J, the gap between germline ends came to 14 bases. This chain's CDR3 is CASSQTGSGYNEQFF. The CDR3 DNA sequence: TGCGCCAGCAGCCAAACGGGGTCAGGCTACAATGAGCAGTTCTTC.

CDR3 protein: CASSLAGGGFDEQFF. CDR3 nucleotides: TGCGCCAGCAGCTTGGCCGGCGGGGGTTTCGATGAGCAGTTCTTC. This chain joins TRBV5-1 and TRBJ2-1, with 7 bases that match TRBD2. V was pared by 0 bases and J by 8 bases, with 8 bases of the junction left unmatched. The germline CDR1 and CDR2 sequences are SGHRS and YFSETQ. The length of the CDR3 is 15 residues.

The chain joins TRBV4-3 to TRBJ1-5; 9 bases map to TRBD1. Germline CDR1 is LGHNA and CDR2 is YSLEER. The CDR3 spans 19 residues. The ends lost 0 bases at V and 2 bases at J; junction bases unmatched: 11. CDR3 nucleotides: TGCGCCAGCAGCCAAGATATCTGGCGGACAGGGGTCGGCAATCAGCCCCAGCATTTT. It encodes CASSQDIWRTGVGNQPQHF.

The chain joins TRBV12-3 or TRBV12-4 to TRBJ1-5; no firm D call. This CDR3 is built from 15 residues. V shed 6 bases and J shed 2 bases, with 14 bases lying between them. The CDR3 bases are TGTGCCAGCAGCGGACGGAACGAAGGCAATCAGCCCCAGCATTTT. Its protein product is CASSGRNEGNQPQHF.

Ten or more counts support this clonotype. The CDR3 DNA reads TGTGCCAGCAGCTCGCCCGGGACAGGCTGGTGGGAGCAGTACTTC. Translated, it gives CASSSPGTGWWEQYF. The V and J genes are TRBV7-2 and TRBJ2-7; 8 bases are shared with TRBD1. The germline V gene has CDR1 SGHTA and CDR2 FQGNSA. The CDR3 extends over 15 amino acids. The junction had 12 bases not matched to a gene; V was cut back by 4 bases and J by 7 bases.

This chain uses TRBV20-1 with TRBJ2-3; D might be TRBD1 (5 bases). Germline V gene data show CDR1 as DFQATT and CDR2 as SNEGSKA (reference sequence). This CDR3 comprises 15 residues. V was trimmed by 0 bases and J by 3 bases, leaving 13 bases between them. The CDR3: CSARDPDRTTDTQYF. DNA of the CDR3: TGCAGTGCTAGAGATCCCGACAGAACAACAGATACGCAGTATTTT.

The V and J genes are TRBV12-3 or TRBV12-4 and TRBJ2-1, with TRBD1 identical over 10 bases. The CDR3 consists of 16 residues. V dropped 2 bases and J dropped 4; count of bases not matched to a gene: 5. CDR3 protein: CASSLSGTGVYNEQFF. In DNA form, the CDR3 reads TGTGCCAGCAGTTTATCTGGGACAGGGGTGTACAATGAGCAGTTCTTC.